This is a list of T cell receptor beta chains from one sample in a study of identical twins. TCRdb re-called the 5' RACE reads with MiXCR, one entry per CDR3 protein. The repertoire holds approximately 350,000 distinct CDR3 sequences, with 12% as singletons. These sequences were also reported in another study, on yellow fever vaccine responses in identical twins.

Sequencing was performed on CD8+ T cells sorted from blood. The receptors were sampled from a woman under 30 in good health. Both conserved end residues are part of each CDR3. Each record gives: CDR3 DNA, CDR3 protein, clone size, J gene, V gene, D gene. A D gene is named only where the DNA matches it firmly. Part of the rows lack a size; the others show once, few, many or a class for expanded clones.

cdr3_nt: TGTGCCAGCAGTGAATACGACGGCACAGACCAAGAGACCCAGTACTTC
cdr3_aa: CASSEYDGTDQETQYF
clone_size: -
j_call: TRBJ2-5
v_call: TRBV25-1
d_call: -

cdr3_nt: TGCAGTGCAACTAGCGGGAGTGGCGAGCAGTACTTC
cdr3_aa: CSATSGSGEQYF
clone_size: -
j_call: TRBJ2-7
v_call: TRBV20-1
d_call: TRBD2

cdr3_nt: TGCAGTGCTTCCCTCTCGGACCGCTCCTATGGCTACACCTTC
cdr3_aa: CSASLSDRSYGYTF
clone_size: many
j_call: TRBJ1-2
v_call: TRBV20-1
d_call: -

cdr3_nt: TGTGCCAGCAGCTTAGCGCGGGACAGGGGCAAAATGAACACTGAAGCTTTCTTT
cdr3_aa: CASSLARDRGKMNTEAFF
clone_size: -
j_call: TRBJ1-1
v_call: TRBV11-1
d_call: TRBD1

cdr3_nt: TGTGCCAGCAGCGAGGGGGGCTCTAACTATGGCTACACCTTC
cdr3_aa: CASSEGGSNYGYTF
clone_size: few
j_call: TRBJ1-2
v_call: TRBV9
d_call: -

cdr3_nt: TGTGCCAGCAGACCCAGCGGGAGCTCCTACAATGAGCAGTTCTTC
cdr3_aa: CASRPSGSSYNEQFF
clone_size: many
j_call: TRBJ2-1
v_call: TRBV5-6
d_call: TRBD2

cdr3_nt: TGTGCCAGCAGCTTAGTGGAGGGGGCCCCTTTCAAGAGGGGCTACACCTTC
cdr3_aa: CASSLVEGAPFKRGYTF
clone_size: many
j_call: TRBJ1-2
v_call: TRBV7-9
d_call: TRBD1

cdr3_nt: TGCAGTGCCACCGGTAGGTCGGCGAACTACAATCAGCCCCAGCATTTT
cdr3_aa: CSATGRSANYNQPQHF
clone_size: -
j_call: TRBJ1-5
v_call: TRBV20-1
d_call: -

cdr3_nt: TGTGCTAGTGGGAACACTGAAGCTTTCTTT
cdr3_aa: CASGNTEAFF
clone_size: many
j_call: TRBJ1-1
v_call: TRBV12-5
d_call: -

cdr3_nt: TGTGCCACCAGTGACCGCAACCGTTACGAGCAGTACTTC
cdr3_aa: CATSDRNRYEQYF
clone_size: few
j_call: TRBJ2-7
v_call: TRBV24-1
d_call: -

cdr3_nt: TGTGCCAGCAGCTTTGGTATCGGGGATTTAAATGAGCAGTTCTTC
cdr3_aa: CASSFGIGDLNEQFF
clone_size: -
j_call: TRBJ2-1
v_call: TRBV7-3
d_call: -

cdr3_nt: TGCGCCAGCAGCCCAGGACCCGGCACGTACACTGAAGCTTTCTTT
cdr3_aa: CASSPGPGTYTEAFF
clone_size: -
j_call: TRBJ1-1
v_call: TRBV4-1
d_call: -

cdr3_nt: TGTGCCAGCGGCCGGGACAGTAGCCTCTACAATGAGCAGTTCTTC
cdr3_aa: CASGRDSSLYNEQFF
clone_size: -
j_call: TRBJ2-1
v_call: TRBV6-1
d_call: TRBD1

cdr3_nt: TGTGCCAGCAGACTTAGCGGGAGATCCCTCTACGAGCAGTACTTC
cdr3_aa: CASRLSGRSLYEQYF
clone_size: few
j_call: TRBJ2-7
v_call: TRBV27
d_call: TRBD2

cdr3_nt: TGCAGTGCATCTGACAGGGAGATGGGGGTCAATGAGCAGTTCTTC
cdr3_aa: CSASDREMGVNEQFF
clone_size: -
j_call: TRBJ2-1
v_call: TRBV20-1
d_call: TRBD1

cdr3_nt: TGCGCCAGCAGCCGAATTCTAGCGGGGGGTTATAATGAGCAGTTCTTC
cdr3_aa: CASSRILAGGYNEQFF
clone_size: -
j_call: TRBJ2-1
v_call: TRBV4-1
d_call: TRBD2

cdr3_nt: TGCAGCGTGACAGGGGACACCGGGGAGCTGTTTTTT
cdr3_aa: CSVTGDTGELFF
clone_size: -
j_call: TRBJ2-2
v_call: TRBV29-1
d_call: TRBD1

cdr3_nt: TGCAGCGTAGGGAGCGAGGGTACGCAGTATTTT
cdr3_aa: CSVGSEGTQYF
clone_size: -
j_call: TRBJ2-3
v_call: TRBV29-1
d_call: -

cdr3_nt: TGTGCCAGCAGTTTGCGGGTGACGAACACCGGGGAGCTGTTTTTT
cdr3_aa: CASSLRVTNTGELFF
clone_size: few
j_call: TRBJ2-2
v_call: TRBV27
d_call: -

cdr3_nt: TGTGCCAGCTCAACCCCTCGGGGTTTCGGCACTGAAGCTTTCTTT
cdr3_aa: CASSTPRGFGTEAFF
clone_size: -
j_call: TRBJ1-1
v_call: TRBV18
d_call: -

cdr3_nt: TGTGCCAGCAGCTCCCTTCACCCCAACACCGGGGAGCTGTTTTTT
cdr3_aa: CASSSLHPNTGELFF
clone_size: -
j_call: TRBJ2-2
v_call: TRBV3-1
d_call: -

cdr3_nt: TGCAGTGCTAGTTTAACGGGAGGTTGGGGTGAGCAGTTCTTC
cdr3_aa: CSASLTGGWGEQFF
clone_size: few
j_call: TRBJ2-1
v_call: TRBV20-1
d_call: TRBD2

cdr3_nt: TGCAGTGTCGCATCAGCGAGCGTAGCCTACAATGAGCAGTTCTTC
cdr3_aa: CSVASASVAYNEQFF
clone_size: -
j_call: TRBJ2-1
v_call: TRBV20-1
d_call: -

cdr3_nt: TGTGCCAGCAGCTCCGACAATAATGAGCAGTTCTTC
cdr3_aa: CASSSDNNEQFF
clone_size: many
j_call: TRBJ2-1
v_call: TRBV7-9
d_call: -

cdr3_nt: TGCAGTGCTAGAGATCCGGACAGGTACACTGAAGCTTTCTTT
cdr3_aa: CSARDPDRYTEAFF
clone_size: many
j_call: TRBJ1-1
v_call: TRBV20-1
d_call: TRBD1

cdr3_nt: TGTGCCAGTAGTGCCGGGACAAAGTACGAGCAGTACTTC
cdr3_aa: CASSAGTKYEQYF
clone_size: -
j_call: TRBJ2-7
v_call: TRBV19
d_call: -

cdr3_nt: TGTGCCAGCAGTTCTCGACAGGGGGATTACGAGCAGTACTTC
cdr3_aa: CASSSRQGDYEQYF
clone_size: -
j_call: TRBJ2-7
v_call: TRBV28
d_call: TRBD1

cdr3_nt: TGCAGCGTTGAAGTGGGGAGAGAATTGGCGCAGTATTTT
cdr3_aa: CSVEVGRELAQYF
clone_size: few
j_call: TRBJ2-3
v_call: TRBV29-1
d_call: -

cdr3_nt: TGTGCCAGCAGCTTACCCGGGTTTGGAGTTAATGAGCAGTTCTTC
cdr3_aa: CASSLPGFGVNEQFF
clone_size: -
j_call: TRBJ2-1
v_call: TRBV7-9
d_call: -

cdr3_nt: TGTGCCAGCAGCGGGGACATGGCCAAAAACATTCAGTACTTC
cdr3_aa: CASSGDMAKNIQYF
clone_size: -
j_call: TRBJ2-4
v_call: TRBV5-6
d_call: -

cdr3_nt: TGTGCCAGCAGCGGGGACTATGGCTACACCTTC
cdr3_aa: CASSGDYGYTF
clone_size: few
j_call: TRBJ1-2
v_call: TRBV9
d_call: -

cdr3_nt: TGTGCCAGCAGCTCATGGAGCGGGGGGCGGTTCTTC
cdr3_aa: CASSSWSGGRFF
clone_size: few
j_call: TRBJ2-1
v_call: TRBV5-4
d_call: TRBD2

cdr3_nt: TGTGCCAGCACCGGGGGGGGTCTAGCGGGAGGAAATGAGCAGTTCTTC
cdr3_aa: CASTGGGLAGGNEQFF
clone_size: few
j_call: TRBJ2-1
v_call: TRBV28
d_call: TRBD2

cdr3_nt: TGTGCCAGCAGCTTATTAGAAGGAGAGACCCAGTACTTC
cdr3_aa: CASSLLEGETQYF
clone_size: -
j_call: TRBJ2-5
v_call: TRBV7-9
d_call: -

cdr3_nt: TGTGCCAGCAGCCAAGCCTCCCGGGACAGGGAGACCGATGGCTACACCTTC
cdr3_aa: CASSQASRDRETDGYTF
clone_size: -
j_call: TRBJ1-2
v_call: TRBV3-1
d_call: TRBD1

cdr3_nt: TGCAGTGCTAGCTGGGGACTAGCGGGCACCTACAATGAGCAGTTCTTC
cdr3_aa: CSASWGLAGTYNEQFF
clone_size: -
j_call: TRBJ2-1
v_call: TRBV20-1
d_call: TRBD2

cdr3_nt: TGTGCCAGCAGTTCAACAGGGGGCGGGGTGCCCCAGCATTTT
cdr3_aa: CASSSTGGGVPQHF
clone_size: few
j_call: TRBJ1-5
v_call: TRBV28
d_call: TRBD1

cdr3_nt: TGTGCCATCAGTGAGTCGAAATTAATGGGACCTAATGAAAAACTGTTTTTT
cdr3_aa: CAISESKLMGPNEKLFF
clone_size: few
j_call: TRBJ1-4
v_call: TRBV10-3
d_call: -

cdr3_nt: TGCAGCGTTGCCCGCGATAATGAGCAGTTCTTC
cdr3_aa: CSVARDNEQFF
clone_size: few
j_call: TRBJ2-1
v_call: TRBV29-1
d_call: -

cdr3_nt: TGTGCCAGCAGTCCCTCCGGGGCTGGTGAAGCTTTCTTT
cdr3_aa: CASSPSGAGEAFF
clone_size: many
j_call: TRBJ1-1
v_call: TRBV12-3/TRBV12-4
d_call: -

cdr3_nt: TGTGCCAGCAGTGGGGCAGCGATCAACCCCTTGAACACTGAAGCTTTCTTT
cdr3_aa: CASSGAAINPLNTEAFF
clone_size: -
j_call: TRBJ1-1
v_call: TRBV6-4
d_call: -